This T cell receptor (beta chain) was found in a study of early T cells in non-severe SARS-CoV-2 infection. Overall study: Chains from this unsorted whole-blood bulk RNA could not be paired.

This CDR3 is 12 amino acids long. The V gene lost 5 bases and the J gene lost 6 bases, with 14 bases spanning the gap. CDR1 is SQVTM and CDR2 is ANQGSEA in the germline V gene. Via MiXCR, TCRdb re-called the 5' RACE reads, giving one row per CDR3 protein. The data contain 64,000 or so distinct CDR3 sequences, 10% to 15% of them singletons. V is TRBV29-1 and J is TRBJ2-7, with D perhaps being TRBD1 or TRBD2 (6 bases each). Sequencing was performed on whole blood, taken at baseline. The receptor's source is an adult who was a healthcare worker with PCR-confirmed SARS-CoV-2 infection or an uninfected control (not recorded which). CDR3 bases: TGCAGCGTTCAGGGGCGGGATCCCGAGCAGTACTTC. This sequence encodes CSVQGRDPEQYF.